The rows below give T cell receptor beta chains drawn from one sample of a study of T cell repertoires in cytomegalovirus infection. These receptors lack a known antigen. TCRdb itself ran the reads through MiXCR, one entry per CDR3 protein. The profile covers 900,000 to 950,000 distinct CDR3 sequences, with roughly 31% appearing a single time and around 15% taken by the ten largest. This sample comprised cultured CD8+ T cells from PBMCs, obtained from culture after CMV antigen stimulation. Source of these receptors: a human donor in good health (CMV status not recorded). Some clones in this sample may be carry-over from other donors' samples. Each CDR3 is given with its conserved first and last residue. The D gene is left open where the match is weak.

d_gene: TRBD2
v_gene: TRBV6-8
j_gene: TRBJ2-2
CDR3aa: CASSYSMGGVHTGELFF

d_gene: TRBD1
v_gene: TRBV27
j_gene: TRBJ2-5
CDR3aa: CATAAGQGSQETQYF

d_gene: -
v_gene: TRBV15
j_gene: TRBJ1-2
CDR3aa: CATSRDFQETSNYGYTF

d_gene: TRBD2
v_gene: TRBV29-1
j_gene: TRBJ2-1
CDR3aa: CSVEGAASGVVNEQFF

d_gene: -
v_gene: TRBV7-2
j_gene: TRBJ2-5
CDR3aa: CASSLLFSLGETQYF

d_gene: -
v_gene: TRBV5-4
j_gene: TRBJ2-1
CDR3aa: CASSSGETLYNEQFF

d_gene: -
v_gene: TRBV2
j_gene: TRBJ1-5
CDR3aa: CASSEETSNQPQHF

d_gene: TRBD2
v_gene: TRBV27
j_gene: TRBJ2-1
CDR3aa: CASSLSPAGGYNEQFF

d_gene: -
v_gene: TRBV27
j_gene: TRBJ1-4
CDR3aa: CASSSLIGEKLFF

d_gene: -
v_gene: TRBV6-2/TRBV6-3
j_gene: TRBJ2-2
CDR3aa: CASSYWTHTGELFF

d_gene: TRBD1
v_gene: TRBV7-8
j_gene: TRBJ1-5
CDR3aa: CASSTPGTGIQPQHF

d_gene: -
v_gene: TRBV4-1
j_gene: TRBJ1-2
CDR3aa: CASSQDLAKGYTF

d_gene: -
v_gene: TRBV2
j_gene: TRBJ2-3
CDR3aa: CASSLGTRRRDTQYF

d_gene: -
v_gene: TRBV7-3
j_gene: TRBJ2-1
CDR3aa: CASSRIRGSNEQFF

d_gene: -
v_gene: TRBV5-6
j_gene: TRBJ2-4
CDR3aa: CASSLGGTLNIQYF

d_gene: -
v_gene: TRBV27
j_gene: TRBJ2-7
CDR3aa: CASSLLGDLSYEQYF